Listed here are 5 T cell receptor beta chains from one sample, sequenced in a study of T cell responses to AZD1222 COVID-19 vaccine (dated by TCRdb to the early 2020s). Library preparation employed the immunoSEQ multiplex PCR assay. The table comes from immuneACCESS by way of TCRdb, which keeps in-frame sequences with V and J called. Part of the clones is missing from these tables; in studies checked, under half for an unresolved V gene and the rest for unknown reasons. This sample gives 65,000 to 100,000 clones in total; 65% to 85% of them show up just once. Less than 25% of the sample rests with the top ten. The time point label, read with the paper, signifies: baseline before first vaccination. The specimen comprised peripheral blood, sampled on day 0 of AZD1222 vaccination. These receptors all stem from an adult in good health.

The gene calls are TRBV6-5 and TRBJ1-1; TRBD1 matches 10 bases. The junction had 9 bases not matched to a gene; V was cut back by 3 bases and J by 8 bases. The CDR3 totals 15 residues. CDR1 is MNHEY and CDR2 is SVGAGI in the germline V gene. This CDR3 reads CASSYSGQGTEEAFF. The CDR3 DNA is TGTGCCAGCAGTTATTCGGGACAGGGGACGGAGGAAGCTTTCTTT.

The CDR3 is CASSQLPRQVYNEQFF. CDR3 nucleotides: TGCGCCAGCAGTCAATTGCCGAGACAGGTCTACAATGAGCAGTTCTTC. This sequence joins TRBV23-1 and TRBJ2-1; possibly TRBD1 for D (6 bases). TRBV23-1 is recorded as an ORF, its role being uncertain. This CDR3 has 16 residues. The V end was cut by 1 base, the J end by 3 bases, with 13 bases between.

This chain uses TRBV11-3 with TRBJ2-4; TRBD2 agrees at 13 bases. There are 14 residues in the CDR3. Germline CDR1 SGHNT, CDR2 YENEEA. V was pared by 5 bases and J by 7 bases, with 2 bases of the junction left unmatched. The CDR3 spells CASSRTSGSNIQYF. DNA for the CDR3: TGTGCCAGCAGCCGGACTAGCGGGAGCAACATTCAGTACTTC.

The genes are TRBV2 and TRBJ1-1; D uncertain. V shed 5 bases and J shed 2 bases, with 9 bases lying between them. CDR3 length equals 13 residues. Germline V CDR1 and CDR2: SNHLY, FYNNEI. The CDR3 reads CASSPTVNTEAFF. In nucleotides, the CDR3 is TGTGCCAGCAGTCCGACGGTAAACACTGAAGCTTTCTTT.

The rearrangement joins TRBV28 to TRBJ1-1; 8 bases are shared with TRBD1. The junction had 12 bases not matched to a gene; V was cut back by 10 bases and J by 11 bases. This CDR3 has 12 residues. Germline CDR1 reads MDHEN; CDR2 reads SYDVKM. CDR3 coding DNA: TGTGCCACCTCTGCCCTACAGGGGGTTGCTTTCTTT. This codes for CATSALQGVAFF.